The 15 T cell receptor beta chains reported below all come from one sample, sequenced in a study of blood T cell repertoires in COVID-19. The table came from immunoSEQ multiplex PCR; TCRdb's copy has only in-frame clones and leaves some out. The table lists about 40,000 clones, around 86% of them singletons. The specimen sequenced was peripheral blood. The receptors derive from a man aged 45-60 years in a cohort sampled during active COVID-19.

The CDR3 nucleotides are TGTGCCAGCAGCGAGTCTAGCGGGGCGAACACAGATACGCAGTATTTT. Amino acids: CASSESSGANTDTQYF. The rearrangement uses TRBV9 and TRBJ2-3; 9 bases match TRBD2. Looked up from germline, CDR1 is SGDLS and CDR2 is YYNGEE. The CDR3 loop spans 16 amino acids. Losses at the gene ends were 3 bases for V and 2 bases for J; bases not matched to a gene: 7.

The chain uses TRBV7-8 and TRBJ2-3; possibly TRBD2 for D (6 bases). The V and J ends lost 4 bases and 2 bases respectively, with 10 bases between them. CDR3 size: 14 residues. Looked up from germline, CDR1 is SGHVS and CDR2 is FQNEAQ. DNA for the CDR3: TGTGCCAGCAGCTATGGGGACTTCACAGATACGCAGTATTTT. Translated: CASSYGDFTDTQYF. The complete variable domain, with remaining parts taken from reference TRBV7-8 and TRBJ2-3, reads GAGVSQSPRYKVAKRGQDVALRCDPISGHVSLFWYQQALGQGPEFLTYFQNEAQLDKSGLPSDRFFAERPEGSVSTLKIQRTQQEDSAVYLCASSYGDFTDTQYFGPGTRLTVL.

This clone was recorded only once. V usage is TRBV5-4 and J usage is TRBJ2-1, with 7 bases fitting TRBD2. Germline values: CDR1 SGHNT, CDR2 YYREEE (reference sequence). This CDR3 comprises 15 residues. V dropped 5 bases and J dropped 0; count of bases not matched to a gene: 5. CDR3 sequence: CASRVGGVSYNEQFF. The CDR3 DNA sequence: TGTGCCAGCAGAGTTGGGGGGGTCTCCTACAATGAGCAGTTCTTC. Complete variable domain (other parts from reference TRBV5-4 and TRBJ2-1): ETGVTQSPTHLIKTRGQQVTLRCSSQSGHNTVSWYQQALGQGPQFIFQYYREEENGRGNFPPRFSGLQFPNYSSELNVNALELDDSALYLCASRVGGVSYNEQFFGPGTRLTVL.

The chain carries TRBV5-1 and TRBJ2-3, with TRBD1 as a possible D gene (5 bases). The germline V gene encodes CDR1 SGHRS and CDR2 YFSETQ. This CDR3 comprises 15 residues. Trimming took 4 bases from V and 0 from J, leaving 12 bases between them. The CDR3 DNA reads TGCGCCAGCAGCGCCAGGGTGGAAAGCACAGATACGCAGTATTTT. This sequence encodes CASSARVESTDTQYF.

The V and J genes are TRBV2 and TRBJ2-5, with D maybe TRBD2 (5 bases). V gave up 6 bases and J gave up 2 bases, with 16 bases separating them. The CDR3 contains 15 residues. Germline CDR1 and CDR2: SNHLY and FYNNEI. The CDR3 is CASRASPRGQETQYF. The CDR3 DNA is TGTGCCAGCAGGGCCTCACCGCGCGGGCAAGAGACCCAGTACTTC. The full variable domain, with the rest looked up from reference TRBV2 and TRBJ2-5, is EPEVTQTPSHQVTQMGQEVILRCVPISNHLYFYWYRQILGQKVEFLVSFYNNEISEKSEIFDDQFSVERPDGSNFTLKIRSTKLEDSAMYFCASRASPRGQETQYFGPGTRLLVL.

This clone was recorded only once. The rearrangement joins TRBV27 to TRBJ1-2; a weak D match, TRBD1 (6 bases). The CDR3 loop spans 12 amino acids. Trimming pared 5 bases from V and 3 bases from J, leaving 7 bases between. Per germline, CDR1 MNHEY and CDR2 SMNVEV (reference sequence). The chain's CDR3 is CASSHRDYGYTF. CDR3 nucleotide sequence: TGTGCCAGCAGTCACAGGGACTATGGCTACACCTTC.

This clone was seen once. The chain combines TRBV6-2 or TRBV6-3 with TRBJ1-2; no definite D call. V gave up 0 bases and J gave up 2 bases, with 13 bases separating them. Germline loops: CDR1 MNHEY, CDR2 SVGEGT. This CDR3 has 16 amino acids. The CDR3 sequence: CASSYSRVEPNYGYTF. CDR3 bases: TGTGCCAGCAGTTACTCGAGGGTGGAACCCAACTATGGCTACACCTTC.

The V call is TRBV6-2 or TRBV6-3, the J call TRBJ2-3; 8 nucleotides agree with TRBD2. The CDR3 runs 15 residues. Germline values: CDR1 MNHEY, CDR2 SVGEGT. Trimming took 4 bases from V and 1 from J; bases not matched to a gene: 4. DNA of the CDR3: TGTGCCAGCAGTTCGATACTAGCGGGCACAGATACGCAGTATTTT. Protein sequence: CASSSILAGTDTQYF.

The chain employs TRBV5-5 and TRBJ2-5, with TRBD1 identical over 10 bases. Germline-derived CDR1 and CDR2 are SGHKS and YYEKEE (reference sequence). The CDR3 consists of 14 residues. V was pared by 3 bases and J by 4 bases, with 3 bases of the junction left unmatched. CDR3 nucleotide sequence: TGTGCCAGCAGCTGGGGACAGGGGAGAGAGACCCAGTACTTC. Encoded protein: CASSWGQGRETQYF.

The chain uses TRBV21-1 and TRBJ2-7; the table assigns TRBD2, which was not confirmed against the DNA. TRBV21-1 has pseudogene status. The CDR3 is 16 residues long. CDR3 in amino acids: CASSIIAGGPNSEQYV. CDR3 nucleotide sequence: TGTGCCAGCAGCATTATAGCGGGAGGGCCCAACTCGGAGCAGTACGTC.

This chain connects TRBV24-1 to TRBJ2-3; TRBD1 is a possible D gene (5 bases). Germline values: CDR1 KGHDR, CDR2 SFDVKD. Trimming stripped 1 base from V and 1 base from J, with 5 bases between. The CDR3 is made up of 14 amino acids. The CDR3 sequence: CATSDLGGTDTQYF. CDR3 bases: TGTGCCACCAGTGATTTAGGGGGCACAGATACGCAGTATTTT.

CDR3 nucleotides: TGTGCCAGCAGCTTAATTCTAGCGGGAAGCGTCGGGCAAGAGACCCAGTACTTC. As protein: CASSLILAGSVGQETQYF. This chain uses TRBV7-8 with TRBJ2-5, with TRBD2 identical over 9 bases. The germline gives CDR1 SGHVS, CDR2 FQNEAQ. The CDR3 sequence is 18 residues long. J gave up 2 bases and V 2 bases, and 12 bases lay outside the gene matches.

The genes are TRBV18 and TRBJ1-6; TRBD1 agrees at 8 bases. Germline CDR1 reads KGHSH; CDR2 reads LQKENI. The J segment lost 7 bases and the V segment lost 4 bases, leaving 9 bases of the junction unmatched. CDR3 length: 16 residues. The CDR3 DNA reads as TGTGCCAGCTCACGTGGACAGGGTAGGGGAAATTCACCCCTCCACTTT. Amino acids: CASSRGQGRGNSPLHF.

A single count supports this clone. The CDR3 here is CASSRPTSGEGPDTQYF. The CDR3 region has the DNA TGTGCCAGCAGCCGCCCGACTAGCGGGGAAGGGCCAGATACGCAGTATTTT. The genes are TRBV4-2 and TRBJ2-3; 11 bases agree with TRBD2. Trimming cost V 4 bases and J 4 bases; bases outside gene matches: 10. CDR1 is LGHNA, CDR2 YNFKEQ, per germline. This CDR3 comprises 17 residues.

The CDR3 sequence is CASLDRGSYEQYF. CDR3 in DNA: TGTGCCAGTCTTGACCGCGGCTCCTACGAGCAGTACTTC. This chain joins TRBV19 and TRBJ2-7, with D uncertain. Between the trimmed V and J ends, which lost 8 bases and 0 bases, there was a span of 11 bases. CDR1 is LNHDA, CDR2 SQIVND, per germline (reference sequence). There are 13 residues in the CDR3.